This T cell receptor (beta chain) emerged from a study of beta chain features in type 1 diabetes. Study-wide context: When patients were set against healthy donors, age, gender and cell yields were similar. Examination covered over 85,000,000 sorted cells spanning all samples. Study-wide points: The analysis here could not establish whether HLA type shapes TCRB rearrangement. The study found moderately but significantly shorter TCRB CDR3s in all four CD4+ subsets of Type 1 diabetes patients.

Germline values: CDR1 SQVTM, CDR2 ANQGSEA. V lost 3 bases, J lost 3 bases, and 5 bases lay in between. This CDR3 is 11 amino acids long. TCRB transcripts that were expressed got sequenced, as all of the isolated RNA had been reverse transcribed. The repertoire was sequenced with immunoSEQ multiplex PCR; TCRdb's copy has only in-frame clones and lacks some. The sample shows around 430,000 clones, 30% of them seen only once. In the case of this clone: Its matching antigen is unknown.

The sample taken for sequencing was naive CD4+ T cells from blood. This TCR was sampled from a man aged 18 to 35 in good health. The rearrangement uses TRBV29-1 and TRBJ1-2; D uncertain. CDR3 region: CSVDGYYGYTF. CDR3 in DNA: TGCAGCGTTGACGGTTACTATGGCTACACCTTC. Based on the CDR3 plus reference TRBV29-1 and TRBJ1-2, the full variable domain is SAVISQKPSRDICQRGTSLTIQCQVDSQVTMMFWYRQQPGQSLTLIATANQGSEATYESGFVIDKFPISRPNLTFSTLTVSNMSPEDSSIYLCSVDGYYGYTFGSGTRLTVV.